The TCR beta chain under discussion was sequenced for a study of blood T cells in healthy people across ages. Study-level findings and limits: Estimated diversity, derived from one million T cells, was regarded as an underestimate.

Primed by a sample-barcoded 5' primer and a J-beta primer mix, a second PCR proceeded for about 7 to 11 cycles. TCRdb recomputed calls from the 5' RACE reads with MiXCR, one row per CDR3 protein. The profile shows nearly 1 million distinct CDR3 sequences, roughly 47% of them singletons. This clonotype was seen a single time. Antigen specificity is unknown. The specimen was blood. This sequence originates from a woman aged 60-75 years in good health.

CDR3 protein: CAGSWTGGITEAFF. For the CDR3, the DNA is TGTGCCGGCTCTTGGACGGGGGGTATCACTGAAGCTTTCTTT. This sequence joins TRBV6-6 and TRBJ1-1, with a weak D call TRBD1 (5 bases). The CDR3 totals 14 residues. The germline V and J ends were trimmed by 11 bases and 4 bases, with 20 bases remaining between them. Germline assignment: CDR1 MNHNY and CDR2 SVGAGI (reference sequence).